Each of the 5 T cell receptor beta chains below was sequenced from the same sample in a study of graft-versus-host responses after intestinal transplantation. The table came from immunoSEQ multiplex PCR; TCRdb's copy has only in-frame clones and leaves some out. The repertoire holds some 70,000 clones, with about nine tenths as singletons. The material was bone marrow, obtained 734 days after intestinal transplantation. Receptor source: a human patient who received an intestinal transplant, so some T cells may come from the graft donor.

J is TRBJ2-7 and V is TRBV6-7, with TRBD1 identical over 8 bases. TRBV6-7 is treated as an ORF (open reading frame) with a function not yet certain. There are 14 residues in the CDR3. V shed 7 bases and J 4 bases; nucleotides not matched to a gene: 9. CDR3 region: CASTGTGGPYEQYF. CDR3 sequence (DNA): TGTGCCAGCACCGGGACAGGAGGACCATACGAGCAGTACTTC.

The genes are TRBV29-1 and TRBJ2-1, with 9 bases aligning to TRBD1. Germline V lookup: CDR1 SQVTM, CDR2 ANQGSEA. This CDR3 spans 13 amino acids. V lost 6 bases and J lost 7; bases outside the gene matches: 7. The CDR3 loop is CSVLDRGKNEQFF. CDR3 coding DNA: TGCAGCGTGTTGGACAGGGGTAAAAATGAGCAGTTCTTC.

The V call is TRBV9, the J call TRBJ2-2, with 12 bases fitting TRBD1. The CDR3 loop spans 16 amino acids. V gave up 3 bases and J gave up 5 bases; unmatched junction bases: 5. CDR1 and CDR2 (germline): SGDLS, YYNGEE. The CDR3 spells CASSARDRGQTGELFF. CDR3 nucleotide sequence: TGTGCCAGCAGCGCCCGGGACAGGGGGCAGACCGGGGAGCTGTTTTTT.

This chain links TRBV4-1 with TRBJ1-2; 7 bases agree with TRBD1. Germline trimming cut 1 base from V and 4 bases from J; bases unmatched to any gene: 6. The CDR3 spans 15 residues. Germline V gives CDR1 MGHRA, CDR2 YSYEKL. CDR3 residues: CASSQVTGESYGYTF. CDR3 nucleotide sequence: TGCGCCAGCAGCCAAGTAACAGGGGAGAGCTATGGCTACACCTTC.

The V and J genes are TRBV10-3 and TRBJ2-1, with a tentative D call TRBD2 (7 bases). Per germline, CDR1 ENHRY and CDR2 SYGVKD. Between the trimmed V and J ends, which lost 0 bases and 10 bases, there was a span of 10 bases. The CDR3 spans 13 residues. Here the CDR3 DNA reads TGTGCCATCAGTGAGTCGTGGGGGGGCGAGCAGTTCTTC. It yields the protein CAISESWGGEQFF.